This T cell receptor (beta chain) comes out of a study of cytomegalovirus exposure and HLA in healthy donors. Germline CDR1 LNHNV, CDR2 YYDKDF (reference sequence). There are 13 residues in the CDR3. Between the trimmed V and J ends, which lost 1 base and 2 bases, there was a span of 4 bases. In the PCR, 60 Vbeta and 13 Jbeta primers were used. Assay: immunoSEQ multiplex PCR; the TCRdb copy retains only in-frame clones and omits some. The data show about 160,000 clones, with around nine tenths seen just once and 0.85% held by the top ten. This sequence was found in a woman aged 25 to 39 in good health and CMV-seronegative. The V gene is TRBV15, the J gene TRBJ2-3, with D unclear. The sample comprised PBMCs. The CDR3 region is CATSRGLTDTQYF. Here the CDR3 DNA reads TGTGCCACCAGCAGAGGTCTCACAGATACGCAGTATTTT.